This TCR beta chain was captured in a study of T cells in Graves' hyperthyroidism and ophthalmopathy. The V and J ends lost 5 bases and 4 bases, in that order; junction bases with no gene match: 5. This CDR3 contains 15 residues. Germline V gene data show CDR1 as SGHTA and CDR2 as FQGNSA. Amplified TCR beta CDR3 regions derived from RNA transcripts. Initially, a first-round RT-PCR of the TCR CDR3 employed the HTBI primer set. TCRdb re-derived calls from the multiplex PCR reads in MiXCR, one entry per CDR3 protein. The table includes 500,000 to 750,000 distinct CDR3 sequences, approximately 15% detected once. Used for diagnoses were clinical symptoms, serum thyroxine and TRAb, thyroid ultrasound and orbital computed tomography. Study conclusions and caveats: Ophthalmopathy, which appeared later, was predicted by the model a median 6.5 months before onset.

This clonotype was seen many times. Its antigen is not identified. The chain joins TRBV7-2 to TRBJ2-3; TRBD2 agrees at 11 bases. Sequencing used blood. This sequence was found in a woman between 18 and 29 years old with Graves' ophthalmopathy. The CDR3 loop reads CASSPQTSGADTQYF. DNA of the CDR3: TGTGCCAGCAGCCCCCAGACTAGCGGGGCAGATACGCAGTATTTT.